This T cell receptor beta chain was identified in a study of tumor-infiltrating lymphocytes in oesophageal squamous cell carcinoma. The CDR3 has 13 amino acids. CDR1 and CDR2 from the germline V gene are LNHNV and YYDKDF (reference sequence). Deletions cut 1 base from V and 7 bases from J, with 11 bases between. TCRdb reanalysed the PCR reads using MiXCR and keeps one entry per CDR3 protein. The profile shows 23,000 or so distinct CDR3 sequences, 30% to 40% of them singletons. The clonotype comes from a male donor with esophageal squamous cell carcinoma. The chain links TRBV15 to TRBJ2-7, with TRBD2 as a possible D gene (6 bases). The sample comprised esophageal tumor tissue. Written as DNA, the CDR3 is TGTGCCACCAGCAGAGTGGGGGGAGAAGAGCAGTACTTC. It codes for CATSRVGGEEQYF.